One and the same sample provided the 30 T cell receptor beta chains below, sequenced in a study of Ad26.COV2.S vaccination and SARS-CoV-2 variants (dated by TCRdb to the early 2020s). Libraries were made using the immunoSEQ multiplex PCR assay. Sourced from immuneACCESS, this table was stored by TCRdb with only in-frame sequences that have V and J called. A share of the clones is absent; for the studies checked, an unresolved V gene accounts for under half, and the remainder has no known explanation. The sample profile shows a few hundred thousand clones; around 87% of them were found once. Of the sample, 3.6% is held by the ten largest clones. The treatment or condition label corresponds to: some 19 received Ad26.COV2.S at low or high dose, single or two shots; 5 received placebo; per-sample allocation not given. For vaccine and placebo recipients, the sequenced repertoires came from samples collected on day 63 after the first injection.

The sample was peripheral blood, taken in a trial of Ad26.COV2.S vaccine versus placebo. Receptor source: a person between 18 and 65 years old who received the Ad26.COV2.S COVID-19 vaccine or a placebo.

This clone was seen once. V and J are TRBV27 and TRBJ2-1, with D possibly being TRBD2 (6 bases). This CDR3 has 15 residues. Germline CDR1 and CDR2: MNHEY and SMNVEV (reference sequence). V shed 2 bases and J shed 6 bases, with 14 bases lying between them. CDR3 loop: CASSLVAGPPNEQFF. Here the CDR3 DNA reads TGTGCCAGCAGTTTAGTCGCGGGGCCCCCCAATGAGCAGTTCTTC.

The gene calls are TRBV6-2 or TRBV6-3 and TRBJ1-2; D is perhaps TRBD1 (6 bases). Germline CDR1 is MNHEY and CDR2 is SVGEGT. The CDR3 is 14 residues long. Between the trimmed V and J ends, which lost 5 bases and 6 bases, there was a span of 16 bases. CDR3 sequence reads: CASSPLTGFDGYTF. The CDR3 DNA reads TGTGCCAGCAGTCCCCTGACAGGTTTCGATGGCTACACCTTC.

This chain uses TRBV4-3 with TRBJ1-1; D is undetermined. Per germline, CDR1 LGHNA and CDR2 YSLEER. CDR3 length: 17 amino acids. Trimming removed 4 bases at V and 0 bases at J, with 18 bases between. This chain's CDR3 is CASSPTARLSLNTEAFF. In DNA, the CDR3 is TGCGCCAGCAGCCCCACGGCACGCTTAAGTCTGAACACTGAAGCTTTCTTT.

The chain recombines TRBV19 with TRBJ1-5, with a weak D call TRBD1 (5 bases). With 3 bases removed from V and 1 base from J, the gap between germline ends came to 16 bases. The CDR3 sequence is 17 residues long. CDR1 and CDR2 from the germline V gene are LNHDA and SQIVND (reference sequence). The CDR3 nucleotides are TGTGCCAGTAGTATTTGGCAGGGCGGAGGCAGCAATCAGCCCCAGCATTTT. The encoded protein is CASSIWQGGGSNQPQHF.

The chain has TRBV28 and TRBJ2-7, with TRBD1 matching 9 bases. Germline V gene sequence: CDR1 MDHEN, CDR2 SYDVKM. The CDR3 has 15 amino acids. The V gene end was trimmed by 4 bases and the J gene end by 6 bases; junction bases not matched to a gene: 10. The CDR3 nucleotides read TGTGCCAGCAGTTCCAGGGACAGGGTTTCTTCCGAGCAGTACTTC. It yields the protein CASSSRDRVSSEQYF.

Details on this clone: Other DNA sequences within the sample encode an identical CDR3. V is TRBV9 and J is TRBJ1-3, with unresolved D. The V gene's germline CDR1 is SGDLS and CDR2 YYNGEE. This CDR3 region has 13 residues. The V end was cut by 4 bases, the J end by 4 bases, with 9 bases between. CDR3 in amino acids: CASSPRAGNTIYF. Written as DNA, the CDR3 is TGTGCCAGCAGCCCCCGCGCGGGAAACACCATATATTTT. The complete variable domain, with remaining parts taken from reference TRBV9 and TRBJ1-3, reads DSGVTQTPKHLITATGQRVTLRCSPRSGDLSVYWYQQSLDQGLQFLIQYYNGEERAKGNILERFSAQQFPDLHSELNLSSLELGDSALYFCASSPRAGNTIYFGEGSWLTVV.

The CDR3 loop reads CASSVGLGKRTNEQFF. CDR3 in DNA: TGTGCCAGCAGCGTAGGTCTAGGAAAGAGGACTAATGAGCAGTTCTTC. This chain joins TRBV9 and TRBJ2-1; D might be TRBD2 (5 bases). CDR1 and CDR2 (germline): SGDLS, YYNGEE. This CDR3 comprises 16 residues. Trimming took 0 bases from V and 7 from J, leaving 17 bases between them.

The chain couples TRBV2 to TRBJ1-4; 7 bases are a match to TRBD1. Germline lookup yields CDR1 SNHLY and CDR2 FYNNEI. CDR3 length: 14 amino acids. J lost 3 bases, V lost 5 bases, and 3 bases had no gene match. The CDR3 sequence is CASSRDSPNEKLFF. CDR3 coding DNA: TGTGCCAGCAGTCGGGACAGCCCTAATGAAAAACTGTTTTTT.

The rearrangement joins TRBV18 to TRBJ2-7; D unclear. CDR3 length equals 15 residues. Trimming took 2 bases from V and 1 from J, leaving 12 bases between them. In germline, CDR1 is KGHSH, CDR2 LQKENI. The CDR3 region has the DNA TGTGCCAGCTCACCAGATCGTCAGAGATCCTACGAGCAGTACTTC. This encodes CASSPDRQRSYEQYF.

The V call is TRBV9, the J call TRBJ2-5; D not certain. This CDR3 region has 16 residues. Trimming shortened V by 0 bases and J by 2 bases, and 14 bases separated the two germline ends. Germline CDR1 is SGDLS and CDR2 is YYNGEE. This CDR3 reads CASSVGGRDGQETQYF. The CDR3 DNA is TGTGCCAGCAGCGTAGGAGGTAGGGATGGGCAAGAGACCCAGTACTTC.

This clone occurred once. CDR3 nucleotides: TGCGCCAGCAGCTTGGCCGGACACATCCTCGGGGGCTATGGCTACACCTTC. This encodes CASSLAGHILGGYGYTF. V is TRBV5-1 and J is TRBJ1-2, with TRBD1 as a possible D gene (5 bases). Trimming shortened V by 0 bases and J by 4 bases, and 19 bases separated the two germline ends. The CDR3 extends over 17 amino acids. The V gene's germline CDR1 is SGHRS and CDR2 YFSETQ.

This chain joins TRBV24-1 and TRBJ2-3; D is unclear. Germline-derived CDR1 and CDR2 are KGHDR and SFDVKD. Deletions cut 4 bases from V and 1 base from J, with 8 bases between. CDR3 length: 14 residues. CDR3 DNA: TGTGCCACCAGTGACAGGAGAGGCACAGATACGCAGTATTTT. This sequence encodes CATSDRRGTDTQYF.

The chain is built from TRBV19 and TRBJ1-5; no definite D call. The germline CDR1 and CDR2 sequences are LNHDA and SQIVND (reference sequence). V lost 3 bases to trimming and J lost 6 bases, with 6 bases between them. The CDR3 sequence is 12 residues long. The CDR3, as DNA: TGTGCCAGTAGTATGAGGAGTCAGCCCCAGCATTTT. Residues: CASSMRSQPQHF.

This CDR3 reads CASSSKPTPNTEAFF. CDR3 DNA sequence: TGTGCCAGCAGTTCCAAACCTACACCGAACACTGAAGCTTTCTTT. The chain uses TRBV6-2 or TRBV6-3 and TRBJ1-1, with D uncertain. The CDR3 runs 15 residues. Trimming cost V 4 bases and J 1 base, with 13 bases left between them. CDR1 is MNHEY and CDR2 is SVGEGT in the germline V gene.

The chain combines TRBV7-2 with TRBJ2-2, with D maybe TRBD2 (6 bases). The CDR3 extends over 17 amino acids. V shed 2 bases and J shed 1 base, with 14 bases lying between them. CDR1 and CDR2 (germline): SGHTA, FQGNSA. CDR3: CASSLSLGTGNTGELFF. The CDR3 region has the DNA TGTGCCAGCAGCTTATCACTCGGGACTGGGAACACCGGGGAGCTGTTTTTT.

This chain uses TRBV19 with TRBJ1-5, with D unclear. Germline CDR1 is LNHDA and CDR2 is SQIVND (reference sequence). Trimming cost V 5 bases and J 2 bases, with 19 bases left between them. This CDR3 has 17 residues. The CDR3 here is CASSQSPSRVGNQPQHF. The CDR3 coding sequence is TGTGCCAGTAGTCAGTCCCCATCTAGAGTCGGCAATCAGCCCCAGCATTTT.

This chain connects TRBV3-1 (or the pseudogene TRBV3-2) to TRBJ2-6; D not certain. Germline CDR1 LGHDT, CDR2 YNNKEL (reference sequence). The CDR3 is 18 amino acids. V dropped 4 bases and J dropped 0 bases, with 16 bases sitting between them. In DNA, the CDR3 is TGTGCCAGCAGCCGCCGGGCTCCGGTCAGCTCTGGGGCCAACGTCCTGACTTTC. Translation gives CASSRRAPVSSGANVLTF.

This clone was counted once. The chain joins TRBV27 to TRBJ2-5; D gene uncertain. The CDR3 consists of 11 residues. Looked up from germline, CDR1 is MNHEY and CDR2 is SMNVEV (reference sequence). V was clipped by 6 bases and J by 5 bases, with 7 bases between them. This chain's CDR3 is CASSNRETQYF. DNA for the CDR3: TGTGCCAGCAGCAATAGGGAGACCCAGTACTTC.

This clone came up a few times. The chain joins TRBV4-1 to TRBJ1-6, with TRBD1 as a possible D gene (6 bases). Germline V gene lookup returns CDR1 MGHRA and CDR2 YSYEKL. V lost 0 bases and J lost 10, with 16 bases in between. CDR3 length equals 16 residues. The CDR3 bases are TGCGCCAGCAGCCAAGAGGGGGCTCTGGCGGGCTCACCCCTCCACTTT. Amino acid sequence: CASSQEGALAGSPLHF.

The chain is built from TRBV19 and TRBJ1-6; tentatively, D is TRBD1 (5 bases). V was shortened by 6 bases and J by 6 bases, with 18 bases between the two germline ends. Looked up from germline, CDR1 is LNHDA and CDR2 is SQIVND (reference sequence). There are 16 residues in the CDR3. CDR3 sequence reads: CASSTLGVYGNSPLHF. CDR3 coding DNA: TGTGCCAGTAGCACCCTAGGGGTTTATGGTAATTCACCCCTCCACTTT. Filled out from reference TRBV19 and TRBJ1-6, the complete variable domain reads DGGITQSPKYLFRKEGQNVTLSCEQNLNHDAMYWYRQDPGQGLRLIYYSQIVNDFQKGDIAEGYSVSREKKESFPLTVTSAQKNPTAFYLCASSTLGVYGNSPLHFGNGTRLTVT.

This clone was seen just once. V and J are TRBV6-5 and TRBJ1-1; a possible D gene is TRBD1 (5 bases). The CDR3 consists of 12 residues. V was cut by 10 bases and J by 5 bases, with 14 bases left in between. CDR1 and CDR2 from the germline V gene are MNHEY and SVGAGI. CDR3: CATLGKGTEAFF. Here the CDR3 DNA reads TGTGCCACCCTAGGAAAGGGGACTGAAGCTTTCTTT.

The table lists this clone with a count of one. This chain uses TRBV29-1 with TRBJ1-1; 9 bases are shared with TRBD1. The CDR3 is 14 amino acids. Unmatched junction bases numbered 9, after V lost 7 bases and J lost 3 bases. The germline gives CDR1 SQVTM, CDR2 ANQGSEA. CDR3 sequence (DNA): TGCAGCGGGAACAGGGGGCGGTACGACACTGAAGCTTTCTTT. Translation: CSGNRGRYDTEAFF.

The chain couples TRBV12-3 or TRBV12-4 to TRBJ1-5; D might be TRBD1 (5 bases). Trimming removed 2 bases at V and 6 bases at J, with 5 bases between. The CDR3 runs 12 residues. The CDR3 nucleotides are TGTGCCAGCAGTTTACAGGGTCAGCCCCAGCATTTT. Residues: CASSLQGQPQHF.

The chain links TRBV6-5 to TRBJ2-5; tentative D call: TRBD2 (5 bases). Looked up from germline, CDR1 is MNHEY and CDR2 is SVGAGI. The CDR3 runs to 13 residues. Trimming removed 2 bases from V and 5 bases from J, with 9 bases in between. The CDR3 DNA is TGTGCCAGCAGTTACCAGCGGACGGAGACCCAGTACTTC. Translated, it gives CASSYQRTETQYF.

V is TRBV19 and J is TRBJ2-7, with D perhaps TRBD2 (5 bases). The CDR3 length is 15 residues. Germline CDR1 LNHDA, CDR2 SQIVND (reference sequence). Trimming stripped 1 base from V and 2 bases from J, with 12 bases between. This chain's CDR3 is CASSIGPDGAYEQYF. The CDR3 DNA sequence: TGTGCCAGTAGTATAGGCCCAGACGGGGCCTACGAGCAGTACTTC.

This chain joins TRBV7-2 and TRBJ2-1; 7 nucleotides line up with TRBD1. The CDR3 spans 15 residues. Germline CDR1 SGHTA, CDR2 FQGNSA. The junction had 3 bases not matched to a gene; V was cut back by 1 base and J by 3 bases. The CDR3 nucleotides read TGTGCCAGCAGCTTAGGGGGACAGATCTACAATGAGCAGTTCTTC. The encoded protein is CASSLGGQIYNEQFF. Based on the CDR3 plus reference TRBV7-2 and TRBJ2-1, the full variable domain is GAGVSQSPSNKVTEKGKDVELRCDPISGHTALYWYRQSLGQGLEFLIYFQGNSAPDKSGLPSDRFSAERTGGSVSTLTIQRTQQEDSAVYLCASSLGGQIYNEQFFGPGTRLTVL.

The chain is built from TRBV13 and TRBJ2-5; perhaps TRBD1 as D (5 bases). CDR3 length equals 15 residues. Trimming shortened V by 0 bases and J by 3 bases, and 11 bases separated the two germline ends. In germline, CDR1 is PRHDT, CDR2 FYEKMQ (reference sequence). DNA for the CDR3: TGTGCCAGCAGCTTAGGCGCAGGGTTAAAAGAGACCCAGTACTTC. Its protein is CASSLGAGLKETQYF. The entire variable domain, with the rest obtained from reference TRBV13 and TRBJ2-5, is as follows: AAGVIQSPRHLIKEKRETATLKCYPIPRHDTVYWYQQGPGQDPQFLISFYEKMQSDKGSIPDRFSAQQFSDYHSELNMSSLELGDSALYFCASSLGAGLKETQYFGPGTRLLVL.

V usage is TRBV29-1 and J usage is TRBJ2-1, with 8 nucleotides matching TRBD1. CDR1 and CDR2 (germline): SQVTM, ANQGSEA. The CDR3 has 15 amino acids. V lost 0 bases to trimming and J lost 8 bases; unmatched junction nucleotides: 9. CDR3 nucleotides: TGCAGCGTTGAAGATTACACAGGGGGTTGGGATGAGCAGTTCTTC. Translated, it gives CSVEDYTGGWDEQFF.

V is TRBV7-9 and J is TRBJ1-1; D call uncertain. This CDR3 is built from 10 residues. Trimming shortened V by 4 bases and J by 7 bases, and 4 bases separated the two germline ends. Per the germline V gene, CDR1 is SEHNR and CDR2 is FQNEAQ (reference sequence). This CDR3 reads CASSWGEAFF. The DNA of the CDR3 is TGTGCCAGCAGCTGGGGTGAAGCTTTCTTT.

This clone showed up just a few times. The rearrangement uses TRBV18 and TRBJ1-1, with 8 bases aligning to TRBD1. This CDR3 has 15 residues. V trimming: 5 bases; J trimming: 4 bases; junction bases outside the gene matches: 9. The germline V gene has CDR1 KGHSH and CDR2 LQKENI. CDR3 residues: CASSARQGLPTEAFF. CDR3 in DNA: TGTGCCAGCTCAGCTCGACAGGGGCTACCCACTGAAGCTTTCTTT. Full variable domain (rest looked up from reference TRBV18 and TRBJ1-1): NAGVMQNPRHLVRRRGQEARLRCSPMKGHSHVYWYRQLPEEGLKFMVYLQKENIIDESGMPKERFSAEFPKEGPSILRIQQVVRGDSAAYFCASSARQGLPTEAFFGQGTRLTVV.